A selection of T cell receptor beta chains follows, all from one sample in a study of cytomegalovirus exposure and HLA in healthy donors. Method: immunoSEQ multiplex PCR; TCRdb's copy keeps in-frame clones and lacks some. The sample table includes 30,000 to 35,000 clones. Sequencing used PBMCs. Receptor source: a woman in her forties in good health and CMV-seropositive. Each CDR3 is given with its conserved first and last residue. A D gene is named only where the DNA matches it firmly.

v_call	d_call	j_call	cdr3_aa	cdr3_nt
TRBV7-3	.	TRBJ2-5	CASSPTGLQETQYF	TGTGCCAGCAGCCCCACAGGGCTCCAAGAGACCCAGTACTTC
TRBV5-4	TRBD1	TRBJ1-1	CASSRDRENTEAFF	TGTGCCAGCAGCAGGGACAGGGAAAACACTGAAGCTTTCTTT
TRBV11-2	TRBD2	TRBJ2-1	CASSYNPAGSSYNEQFF	TGTGCCAGCAGTTATAACCCAGCGGGGAGCTCCTACAATGAGCAGTTCTTC
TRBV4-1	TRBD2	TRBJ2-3	CASSPGLAAADTQYF	TGCGCCAGCAGCCCGGGACTAGCGGCCGCAGATACGCAGTATTTT
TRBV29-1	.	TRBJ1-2	CSVDSGQLYGYTF	TGCAGCGTTGACTCAGGACAGCTCTATGGCTACACCTTC
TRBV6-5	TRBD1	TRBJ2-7	CASSPGTGGWYEQYF	TGTGCCAGCAGCCCCGGGACAGGGGGCTGGTACGAGCAGTACTTC
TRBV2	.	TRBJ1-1	CASSDMGKGTEAFF	TGTGCCAGCAGTGATATGGGCAAGGGGACTGAAGCTTTCTTT
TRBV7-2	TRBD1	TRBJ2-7	CASNLGGQGNLEQYF	TGTGCCAGCAACTTGGGGGGACAGGGGAATCTGGAGCAGTACTTC
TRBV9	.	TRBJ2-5	CASSVEGGLRETQYF	TGTGCCAGCAGCGTAGAGGGGGGGCTAAGAGAGACCCAGTACTTC
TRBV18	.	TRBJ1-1	CASSMGGGGTEAFF	TGTGCCAGCTCAATGGGGGGCGGGGGCACTGAAGCTTTCTTT
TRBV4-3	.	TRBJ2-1	CASSQSGSSYNEQFF	TGCGCCAGCAGCCAGAGCGGCAGCTCCTACAATGAGCAGTTCTTC
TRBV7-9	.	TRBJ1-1	CASSSLDTEAFF	TGTGCCAGCAGCTCCCTCGACACTGAAGCTTTCTTT
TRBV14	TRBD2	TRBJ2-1	CASSHHLAGTYNEQFF	TGTGCCAGCAGCCACCACCTAGCGGGAACCTACAATGAGCAGTTCTTC
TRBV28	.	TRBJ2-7	CASSSTVYEQYF	TGTGCCAGCAGTTCGACAGTGTACGAGCAGTACTTC
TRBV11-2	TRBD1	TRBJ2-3	CASSSTSARGSDTQYF	TGTGCCAGCAGCTCCACCTCCGCCAGGGGGTCAGATACGCAGTATTTT
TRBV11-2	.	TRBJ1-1	CASSFGSGLKTEAFF	TGTGCCAGCAGTTTCGGCTCAGGGTTGAAGACTGAAGCTTTCTTT
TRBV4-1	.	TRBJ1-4	CASSQGRGGAFTNEKLFF	TGCGCCAGCAGCCAAGGGCGCGGAGGGGCTTTCACTAATGAAAAACTGTTTTTT
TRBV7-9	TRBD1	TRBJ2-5	CASSLGQGEETQYF	TGTGCCAGCAGCTTAGGACAGGGGGAAGAGACCCAGTACTTC
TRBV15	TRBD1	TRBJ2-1	CATSRRDSSSYNEQFF	TGTGCCACCAGCAGACGGGACAGTAGTTCCTACAATGAGCAGTTCTTC
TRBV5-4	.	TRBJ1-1	CASSRATNPEAFF	TGTGCCAGCAGCCGAGCTACCAACCCTGAAGCTTTCTTT
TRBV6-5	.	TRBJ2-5	CASSYSNGGLETQYF	TGTGCCAGCAGTTACTCGAACGGAGGGTTAGAGACCCAGTACTTC
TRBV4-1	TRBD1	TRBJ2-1	CASSQESPGTGEFF	TGCGCCAGCAGCCAAGAGAGCCCCGGGACAGGGGAGTTCTTC
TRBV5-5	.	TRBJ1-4	CASSLQWSGKTNEKLFF	TGTGCCAGCAGCTTGCAATGGAGCGGAAAAACTAATGAAAAACTGTTTTTT
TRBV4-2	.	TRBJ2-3	CASSQDKGRTDTQYF	TGTGCCAGCAGCCAAGATAAGGGGCGCACAGATACGCAGTATTTT
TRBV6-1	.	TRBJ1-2	CASSANGQIYGYTF	TGTGCCAGCAGTGCAAATGGACAGATCTATGGCTACACCTTC
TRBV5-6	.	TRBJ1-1	CASSFFWYSGWTTEAFF	TGTGCCAGCAGCTTCTTTTGGTACTCAGGGTGGACCACTGAAGCTTTCTTT
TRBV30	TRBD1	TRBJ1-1	CAWSVGTGGLDTEAFF	TGTGCCTGGAGTGTAGGTACAGGGGGCCTTGACACTGAAGCTTTCTTT
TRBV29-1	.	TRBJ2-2	CSVERTVNTGELFF	TGCAGCGTTGAGCGGACAGTGAACACCGGGGAGCTGTTTTTT
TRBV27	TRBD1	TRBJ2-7	CASKGDRYGPEAYEQYF	TGTGCCAGCAAGGGGGACAGATACGGCCCCGAAGCCTACGAGCAGTACTTC
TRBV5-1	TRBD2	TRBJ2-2	CASSFGAGGEPGELFF	TGCGCCAGCAGCTTCGGTGCGGGAGGAGAACCCGGGGAGCTGTTTTTT